The clone carrying this T cell receptor beta chain was counted many times. From around 0.4 ug of RNA, a library with molecular barcoded alpha/delta and beta/gamma adaptors was made. TCRdb used MiXCR to reprocess the reads, holding one entry per CDR3 protein. The sample records some 30,000 distinct CDR3 sequences, about 18% being singletons. This CDR3 contains 13 residues. Looked up from germline, CDR1 is SGHVS and CDR2 is FQNEAQ. V lost 3 bases and J 4 bases, leaving 8 bases between the germline ends. This sample is part of a study of read filtering for tumor transcriptome and immune sequencing. Across the study: Transcriptome libraries were built from DNase-treated RNA. TCR-mapped reads were about 4 to 11 million with IR-seq versus about 75 to 1,400 with RNA-seq.

This TCR was recovered from a donor aged 40 or over with multiple myeloma. The specimen sequenced was a population of CD138-negative cells sorted from bone marrow. V and J are TRBV7-8 and TRBJ2-3; D is unclear. Written as DNA, the CDR3 is TGTGCCAGCAGCTTTGAAGAGGCAGATACGCAGTATTTT. Translation: CASSFEEADTQYF. The variable domain in full, completed from reference TRBV7-8 and TRBJ2-3, reads GAGVSQSPRYKVAKRGQDVALRCDPISGHVSLFWYQQALGQGPEFLTYFQNEAQLDKSGLPSDRFFAERPEGSVSTLKIQRTQQEDSAVYLCASSFEEADTQYFGPGTRLTVL.